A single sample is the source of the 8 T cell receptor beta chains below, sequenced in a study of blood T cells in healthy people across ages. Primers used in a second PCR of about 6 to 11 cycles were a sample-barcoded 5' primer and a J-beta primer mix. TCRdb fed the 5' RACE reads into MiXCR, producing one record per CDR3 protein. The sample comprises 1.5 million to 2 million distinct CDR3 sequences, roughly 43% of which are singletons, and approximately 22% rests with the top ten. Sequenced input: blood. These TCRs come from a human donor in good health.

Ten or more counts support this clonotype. Here the CDR3 DNA reads TGTGCCTCAACGGGGGGTCCGGGTCAGCCCCAGCATTTT. Its translation is CASTGGPGQPQHF. V usage is TRBV7-2 and J usage is TRBJ1-5, with D tentatively TRBD1 (5 bases). The V and J ends lost 11 bases and 6 bases respectively, with 17 bases between them. Germline values: CDR1 SGHTA, CDR2 FQGNSA. The length of the CDR3 is 13 residues.

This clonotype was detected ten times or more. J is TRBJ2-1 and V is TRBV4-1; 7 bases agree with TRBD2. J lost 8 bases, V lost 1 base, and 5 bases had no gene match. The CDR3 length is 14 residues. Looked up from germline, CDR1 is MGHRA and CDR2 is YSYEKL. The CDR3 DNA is TGCGCCAGCAGCCAAGGACTAGCAGTGTATGAGCAGTTCTTC. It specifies CASSQGLAVYEQFF.

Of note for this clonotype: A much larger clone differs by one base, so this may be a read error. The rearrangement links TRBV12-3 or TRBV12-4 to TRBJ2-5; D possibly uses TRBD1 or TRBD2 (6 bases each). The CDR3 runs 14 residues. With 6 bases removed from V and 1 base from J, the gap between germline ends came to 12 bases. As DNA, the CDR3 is TGTGCCAGCAGCCGAGGGGGGTCCCAAGAGACCCAGTACTTC. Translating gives CASSRGGSQETQYF.

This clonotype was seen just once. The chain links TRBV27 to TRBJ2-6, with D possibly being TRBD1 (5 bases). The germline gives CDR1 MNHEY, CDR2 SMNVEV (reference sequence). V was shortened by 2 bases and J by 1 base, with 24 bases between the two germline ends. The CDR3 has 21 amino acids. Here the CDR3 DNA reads TGTGCCAGCAGTTTAGGTTGGGTTGGGAACAGGCTCCTGTCTGGGGCCAACGTCCTGACTTTC. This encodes CASSLGWVGNRLLSGANVLTF. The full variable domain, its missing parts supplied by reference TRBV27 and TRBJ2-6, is EAQVTQNPRYLITVTGKKLTVTCSQNMNHEYMSWYRQDPGLGLRQIYYSMNVEVTDKGDVPEGYKVSRKEKRNFPLILESPSPNQTSLYFCASSLGWVGNRLLSGANVLTFGAGSRLTVL.

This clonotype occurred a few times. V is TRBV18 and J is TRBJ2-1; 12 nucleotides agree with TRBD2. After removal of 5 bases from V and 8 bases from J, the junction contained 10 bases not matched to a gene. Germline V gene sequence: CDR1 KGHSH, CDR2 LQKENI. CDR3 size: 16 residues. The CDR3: CASSSSSGGATYEQFF. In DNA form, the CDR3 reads TGTGCCAGCTCATCGTCTAGCGGGGGGGCAACCTATGAGCAGTTCTTC.

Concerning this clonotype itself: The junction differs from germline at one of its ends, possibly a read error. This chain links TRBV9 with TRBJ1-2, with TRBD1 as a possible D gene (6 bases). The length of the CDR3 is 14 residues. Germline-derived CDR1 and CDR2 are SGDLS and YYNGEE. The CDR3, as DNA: TGTGCCGGCAGCGTAGGAGGGGGAGACTATGGCTACACCTTC. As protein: CAGSVGGGDYGYTF.

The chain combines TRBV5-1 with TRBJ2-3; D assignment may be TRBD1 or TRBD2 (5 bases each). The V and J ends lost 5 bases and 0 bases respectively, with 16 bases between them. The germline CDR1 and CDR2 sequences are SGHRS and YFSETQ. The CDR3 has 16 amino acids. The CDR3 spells CASSSVGVTSTDTQYF. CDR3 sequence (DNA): TGCGCCAGCAGTTCCGTGGGGGTCACTAGCACAGATACGCAGTATTTT.

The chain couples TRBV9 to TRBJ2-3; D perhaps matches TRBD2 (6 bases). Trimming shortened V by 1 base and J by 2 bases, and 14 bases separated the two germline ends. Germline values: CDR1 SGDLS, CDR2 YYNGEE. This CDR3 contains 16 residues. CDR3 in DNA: TGTGCCAGCAGCGTAAGGTGGGGGGACGACACAGATACGCAGTATTTT. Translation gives CASSVRWGDDTDTQYF.